The 18 T cell receptor beta chains below all came from one sample that was sequenced in a study of cytomegalovirus exposure and HLA in healthy donors. Researchers ran the PCR with 60 Vbeta and 13 Jbeta primers. Assay used: immunoSEQ multiplex PCR; TCRdb lists only in-frame clones, some missing. The sample shows 100,000 to 150,000 clones, 8.5% to 9% of them seen only once. The sample was PBMCs. The receptor set was obtained from a woman between 40 and 50 years old in good health and CMV-seropositive.

The rearrangement uses TRBV5-1 and TRBJ2-1, with 8 nucleotides matching TRBD1. This CDR3 comprises 16 residues. From germline, CDR1 is SGHRS and CDR2 YFSETQ. Trimming took 4 bases from V and 0 from J; bases not matched to a gene: 6. This CDR3 reads CASSPTGAGSYNEQFF. The CDR3 DNA is TGCGCCAGCAGCCCGACAGGGGCGGGCTCCTACAATGAGCAGTTCTTC.

This clone has more than one count but fewer than ten. The chain joins TRBV5-1 to TRBJ2-7; D is undetermined. Trimming left V 2 bases short and J 1 base short, with 7 bases between. Germline CDR1 is SGHRS and CDR2 is YFSETQ. This CDR3 has 13 amino acids. CDR3 sequence: CASSLRSSYEQYF. CDR3 in DNA: TGCGCCAGCAGCTTACGCAGTTCCTACGAGCAGTACTTC.

With regard to this clone: Germline is not matched at one junction end, which may reflect a read error. This chain links TRBV2 with TRBJ1-5, with 8 bases matching TRBD1. This CDR3 contains 14 residues. Germline V gives CDR1 SNHLY, CDR2 FYNNEI. In DNA, the CDR3 is TGTGCCAGCAGTCGGGACAGGAGCAATCAGCACCAGCATTTT. It specifies CASSRDRSNQHQHF. The variable domain in full, with the rest retrieved from reference TRBV2 and TRBJ1-5, is EPEVTQTPSHQVTQMGQEVILRCVPISNHLYFYWYRQILGQKVEFLVSFYNNEISEKSEIFDDQFSVERPDGSNFTLKIRSTKLEDSAMYFCASSRDRSNQHQHFGDGTRLSIL.

This clone was seen a few times. This chain uses TRBV15 with TRBJ2-3; 11 bases agree with TRBD2. Germline V gene lookup returns CDR1 LNHNV and CDR2 YYDKDF (reference sequence). The CDR3 runs to 18 residues. Losses at the gene ends were 5 bases for V and 3 bases for J; bases not matched to a gene: 13. The CDR3 sequence: CATSARIAGGALTDTQYF. CDR3 in DNA: TGTGCCACCAGCGCCCGGATAGCGGGGGGGGCCTTAACAGATACGCAGTATTTT.

The chain couples TRBV4-1 to TRBJ1-5; 7 bases map to TRBD1. J lost 7 bases, V lost 0 bases, and 6 bases had no gene match. Per germline, CDR1 MGHRA and CDR2 YSYEKL. The CDR3 is made up of 15 amino acids. In DNA, the CDR3 is TGCGCCAGCAGCCAAGATGACAGGGACAAACAGCCCCAGCATTTT. This gives the protein CASSQDDRDKQPQHF.

The genes are TRBV7-2 and TRBJ1-5, with D perhaps matching TRBD1 (6 bases). Germline lookup yields CDR1 SGHTA and CDR2 FQGNSA. The ends were cut back, 3 bases at V and 1 base at J, with 10 bases in the middle. CDR3 length: 15 residues. This chain's CDR3 is CASSFSGTSNQPQHF. The CDR3 coding sequence is TGTGCCAGCAGCTTCTCCGGGACAAGCAATCAGCCCCAGCATTTT. The whole variable domain, filled in from reference TRBV7-2 and TRBJ1-5, reads GAGVSQSPSNKVTEKGKDVELRCDPISGHTALYWYRQSLGQGLEFLIYFQGNSAPDKSGLPSDRFSAERTGGSVSTLTIQRTQQEDSAVYLCASSFSGTSNQPQHFGDGTRLSIL.

The chain combines TRBV19 with TRBJ2-2; tentatively, D is TRBD2 (6 bases). This CDR3 is 16 amino acids long. Germline V gene data show CDR1 as LNHDA and CDR2 as SQIVND (reference sequence). Between the trimmed V and J ends, which lost 2 bases and 1 base, there was a span of 11 bases. The CDR3 sequence is CASSIMGTVNTGELFF. The CDR3 DNA sequence: TGTGCCAGTAGTATAATGGGGACTGTGAACACCGGGGAGCTGTTTTTT.

Details on this clone: The same CDR3 arises from other DNA sequences in this sample as well. The chain recombines TRBV27 with TRBJ2-6, with D possibly being TRBD2 (5 bases). This CDR3 has 18 amino acids. Germline loops: CDR1 MNHEY, CDR2 SMNVEV (reference sequence). Trimming removed 5 bases at V and 1 base at J, with 18 bases between. The CDR3 DNA sequence: TGTGCCAGCAGTCCGCACACGGGGAAGGGATCTGGGGCCAACGTCCTGACTTTC. This translates into CASSPHTGKGSGANVLTF. The complete variable domain, with remaining parts taken from reference TRBV27 and TRBJ2-6, reads EAQVTQNPRYLITVTGKKLTVTCSQNMNHEYMSWYRQDPGLGLRQIYYSMNVEVTDKGDVPEGYKVSRKEKRNFPLILESPSPNQTSLYFCASSPHTGKGSGANVLTFGAGSRLTVL.

The V call is TRBV5-6, the J call TRBJ2-1; D may be TRBD1 (5 bases). The germline gives CDR1 SGHDT, CDR2 YYEEEE. This CDR3 region has 16 residues. V was cut by 0 bases and J by 1 base, with 11 bases left in between. The CDR3, as DNA: TGTGCCAGCAGCTTGGCCCTCGACAGTTCCTACAATGAGCAGTTCTTC. Translation gives CASSLALDSSYNEQFF.

The chain recombines TRBV20-1 with TRBJ1-2; perhaps TRBD1 as D (6 bases). The CDR3 totals 10 residues. The germline V gene encodes CDR1 DFQATT and CDR2 SNEGSKA (reference sequence). The V and J ends lost 8 bases and 6 bases respectively, with 10 bases between them. CDR3 sequence: CSKDRNGYTF. DNA of the CDR3: TGCAGTAAGGACAGAAATGGCTACACCTTC.

This clone was counted only a few times. The chain carries TRBV19 and TRBJ1-1, with no clear D. CDR3 length: 15 residues. The germline CDR1 and CDR2 sequences are LNHDA and SQIVND (reference sequence). V was pared by 4 bases and J by 5 bases, with 17 bases between. CDR3 DNA: TGTGCCAGTAGTAACGAGCGGGTTGGTAGGACTGAAGCTTTCTTT. Translated: CASSNERVGRTEAFF. The full variable domain, its missing parts supplied by reference TRBV19 and TRBJ1-1, is DGGITQSPKYLFRKEGQNVTLSCEQNLNHDAMYWYRQDPGQGLRLIYYSQIVNDFQKGDIAEGYSVSREKKESFPLTVTSAQKNPTAFYLCASSNERVGRTEAFFGQGTRLTVV.

In nucleotides, the CDR3 is TGTGCCAGTAGCACGGCCAGGGGGAAGTACGAGCAGTACTTC. This sequence encodes CASSTARGKYEQYF. The genes are TRBV19 and TRBJ2-7; 7 positions agree with TRBD1. This CDR3 is 14 amino acids long. The V gene end was trimmed by 6 bases and the J gene end by 4 bases; junction bases not matched to a gene: 9. Per germline, CDR1 LNHDA and CDR2 SQIVND (reference sequence).

This clone occurred a few times. V usage is TRBV28 and J usage is TRBJ2-1, with 10 positions matching TRBD1. This CDR3 region has 15 residues. Germline trimming cut 6 bases from V and 2 bases from J; bases unmatched to any gene: 4. The V gene's germline CDR1 is MDHEN and CDR2 SYDVKM. CDR3 coding DNA: TGTGCCAGCAGCGCTGACAGGGGGCCCTACAATGAGCAGTTCTTC. It encodes CASSADRGPYNEQFF.

This clone occurred a few times. The chain carries TRBV5-4 and TRBJ2-7; 7 positions agree with TRBD1. The V and J ends lost 4 bases and 7 bases, in that order; junction bases with no gene match: 11. This CDR3 comprises 14 residues. Germline V gives CDR1 SGHNT, CDR2 YYREEE (reference sequence). The CDR3 here is CASSPTQGDNEQYF. As DNA, the CDR3 is TGTGCCAGCAGCCCAACTCAGGGGGATAATGAGCAGTACTTC. Full variable domain (outside the CDR3, taken from reference TRBV5-4 and TRBJ2-7): ETGVTQSPTHLIKTRGQQVTLRCSSQSGHNTVSWYQQALGQGPQFIFQYYREEENGRGNFPPRFSGLQFPNYSSELNVNALELDDSALYLCASSPTQGDNEQYFGPGTRLTVT.

This clone has ten or more counts. The V gene is TRBV5-6, the J gene TRBJ1-1; D uncertain. Germline CDR1 and CDR2: SGHDT and YYEEEE. The V end was cut by 6 bases, the J end by 0 bases, with 9 bases between. The CDR3 spans 13 residues. CDR3 protein: CASKSLMNTEAFF. CDR3 nucleotide sequence: TGTGCCAGCAAGAGCCTAATGAACACTGAAGCTTTCTTT.

This clone was seen more than once but under ten times. The genes are TRBV7-3 and TRBJ2-7; 10 nucleotides match TRBD2. Germline assignment: CDR1 SGHTA and CDR2 FQGTGA. This CDR3 contains 15 residues. J lost 4 bases, V lost 3 bases, and 6 bases had no gene match. CDR3 sequence: CASSLSAGGQYEQYF. CDR3 DNA sequence: TGTGCCAGCAGCTTGTCAGCGGGGGGGCAATACGAGCAGTACTTC.

The chain is built from TRBV28 and TRBJ2-7; the D gene is possibly TRBD1 (6 bases). V was trimmed by 7 bases and J by 6 bases, leaving 16 bases between them. The CDR3 runs 13 residues. Germline values: CDR1 MDHEN, CDR2 SYDVKM. The CDR3 region is CASNPLGTSEQYF. The CDR3 nucleotides are TGTGCCAGCAACCCTCTTGGGACAAGCGAGCAGTACTTC.

A few counts support this clone. V and J are TRBV7-2 and TRBJ2-7; 10 positions agree with TRBD1. Germline V gene sequence: CDR1 SGHTA, CDR2 FQGNSA. The CDR3 loop spans 15 amino acids. V lost 5 bases, J lost 6 bases, and 10 bases stayed unmatched. The CDR3 coding sequence is TGTGCCAGCAGCATATCGGGACAGGGGTTGTCCGAGCAGTACTTC. This codes for CASSISGQGLSEQYF. Drawing the rest from reference TRBV7-2 and TRBJ2-7, the complete variable domain is GAGVSQSPSNKVTEKGKDVELRCDPISGHTALYWYRQSLGQGLEFLIYFQGNSAPDKSGLPSDRFSAERTGGSVSTLTIQRTQQEDSAVYLCASSISGQGLSEQYFGPGTRLTVT.